This T cell receptor (beta chain) was observed in a study of response to subunit inactivated influenza vaccine. Per the germline V gene, CDR1 is SGHTA and CDR2 is FQGNSA. The CDR3 length is 18 residues. V gave up 0 bases and J gave up 2 bases; unmatched junction bases: 4. TCRdb fed the RT-PCR reads into MiXCR, producing one record per CDR3 protein. This table has hundreds of thousands of distinct CDR3 sequences, 7.5% to 8.5% appearing once. The clonotype originates from a man aged 45 to 75 who received an inactivated influenza vaccine. This chain connects TRBV7-2 to TRBJ2-3, with 14 nucleotides matching TRBD2. The material sequenced was PBMCs from blood, taken about 24 months after vaccination. CDR3 loop: CASSLARTSGGITDTQYF. The CDR3 DNA sequence: TGTGCCAGCAGCTTAGCACGGACTAGCGGGGGGATCACAGATACGCAGTATTTT.